These T cell receptor beta chains were read from a single sample in a study of blood T cell repertoires in COVID-19. Repertoires were generated with immunoSEQ multiplex PCR, while TCRdb's copy carries only in-frame clones and drops some. The table lists some 290,000 clones, around 78% of them singletons. Sequences were obtained from peripheral blood. Receptors were obtained from a man between 60 and 70 years old who had recovered from COVID-19. The CDR3 runs from the conserved cysteine through the conserved F or W. The D gene is left open where the match is weak. Clone size is stated in some rows and not others, as once, few, many or a class when expanded.

J gene: TRBJ2-1; D gene: TRBD2; V gene: TRBV11-2; clone size: .; CDR3 DNA: TGTGCCAGCAGCTTAGGTGCTAGCGGCTACAATGAGCAGTTCTTC; CDR3 protein: CASSLGASGYNEQFF
J gene: TRBJ2-1; D gene: .; V gene: TRBV6-6; clone size: .; CDR3 DNA: TGTGCCAGCAGTTACGGGAGAACCCATGAGCAGTTCTTC; CDR3 protein: CASSYGRTHEQFF
J gene: TRBJ1-3; D gene: .; V gene: TRBV3-1/TRBV3-2; clone size: .; CDR3 DNA: TGTGCCAGCAGCCTAACAGGGAGCTCTGGAAACACCATATATTTT; CDR3 protein: CASSLTGSSGNTIYF
J gene: TRBJ2-2; D gene: TRBD1; V gene: TRBV2; clone size: few; CDR3 DNA: TGTGCCAGCAGGAGACAGGGCGGTGGCACCGGGGAGCTGTTTTTT; CDR3 protein: CASRRQGGGTGELFF
J gene: TRBJ2-5; D gene: .; V gene: TRBV7-9; clone size: .; CDR3 DNA: TGTGCCAGCACCCGGGCTGGACAGATAAAAGAGACCCAGTACTTC; CDR3 protein: CASTRAGQIKETQYF
J gene: TRBJ1-2; D gene: .; V gene: TRBV3-1/TRBV3-2; clone size: once; CDR3 DNA: TGTGCCAGCAGCCCGCTACACGGGGGAGGCTACACCTTC; CDR3 protein: CASSPLHGGGYTF
J gene: TRBJ2-5; D gene: TRBD2; V gene: TRBV2; clone size: few; CDR3 DNA: TGTGCCAGCAGTTACCGGGCTCCGTCTAGCGGGGGGGACCAAGAGACCCAGTACTTC; CDR3 protein: CASSYRAPSSGGDQETQYF
J gene: TRBJ2-2; D gene: .; V gene: TRBV20-1; clone size: few; CDR3 DNA: TGCAGTGCTATGGAGACCGGGGAGCTGTTTTTT; CDR3 protein: CSAMETGELFF
J gene: TRBJ1-4; D gene: .; V gene: TRBV19; clone size: .; CDR3 DNA: TGTGCCAGTAGTAGGCCCCCAGGGAATACTAATGAAAAACTGTTTTTT; CDR3 protein: CASSRPPGNTNEKLFF
J gene: TRBJ2-7; D gene: .; V gene: TRBV2; clone size: few; CDR3 DNA: TGTGCCAGCGCACCTCAGGGTTACGAGCAGTACTTC; CDR3 protein: CASAPQGYEQYF
J gene: TRBJ1-6; D gene: .; V gene: TRBV2; clone size: .; CDR3 DNA: TGTGCCAGCATTAGTACGGCCCGCGGATCTTCACCCCTCCACTTT; CDR3 protein: CASISTARGSSPLHF
J gene: TRBJ1-4; D gene: .; V gene: TRBV5-1; clone size: .; CDR3 DNA: TGCGCCAGCAGCAAAACTCAGGGATCTAATGAAAAACTGTTTTTT; CDR3 protein: CASSKTQGSNEKLFF
J gene: TRBJ1-2; D gene: TRBD1; V gene: TRBV28; clone size: .; CDR3 DNA: TGTGCCAGCAGTCTAATCCAGGGGGGATTTGGCTACACCTTC; CDR3 protein: CASSLIQGGFGYTF
J gene: TRBJ2-1; D gene: TRBD1; V gene: TRBV6-1; clone size: few; CDR3 DNA: TGTGCCAGCAGTGAACTGGGACAGGGGGCTCGTGAGCAGTTCTTC; CDR3 protein: CASSELGQGAREQFF
J gene: TRBJ2-1; D gene: .; V gene: TRBV11-2; clone size: .; CDR3 DNA: TGTGCCAGCAGCTTATTGAGGGGGAACCCTGAGCAGTTCTTC; CDR3 protein: CASSLLRGNPEQFF
J gene: TRBJ2-3; D gene: TRBD2; V gene: TRBV30; clone size: once; CDR3 DNA: TGTGCCTGGAGTCCGGGGAGGGCGAGCACAGATACGCAGTATTTT; CDR3 protein: CAWSPGRASTDTQYF
J gene: TRBJ1-6; D gene: TRBD1; V gene: TRBV28; clone size: .; CDR3 DNA: TGTGCCAGCAGTGCGCGGACAGGGGGCGCGAATTCACCCCTCCACTTT; CDR3 protein: CASSARTGGANSPLHF
J gene: TRBJ1-1; D gene: TRBD1; V gene: TRBV30; clone size: .; CDR3 DNA: TGTGCCTTCGGACAGGGCGTTATGAACACTGAAGCTTTCTTT; CDR3 protein: CAFGQGVMNTEAFF
J gene: TRBJ2-3; D gene: TRBD1; V gene: TRBV4-1; clone size: .; CDR3 DNA: TGCGCCAGCAGCGACCGGGACAGCCTTAGCACAGATACGCAGTATTTT; CDR3 protein: CASSDRDSLSTDTQYF
J gene: TRBJ2-5; D gene: TRBD2; V gene: TRBV5-5; clone size: .; CDR3 DNA: TGTGCCAGCAGCTTGCGTCTAGCGGGGTTAGAGACCCAGTACTTC; CDR3 protein: CASSLRLAGLETQYF
J gene: TRBJ2-5; D gene: .; V gene: TRBV7-2; clone size: .; CDR3 DNA: TGTGCCAGCAGCCAACAGGCCTTTGGAAAGACCCAGTACTTC; CDR3 protein: CASSQQAFGKTQYF
J gene: TRBJ2-2; D gene: TRBD2; V gene: TRBV3-1/TRBV3-2; clone size: .; CDR3 DNA: TGTGCCAGCAGCCAAGGTAGCGGGGCCAACACCGGGGAGCTGTTTTTT; CDR3 protein: CASSQGSGANTGELFF
J gene: TRBJ2-1; D gene: TRBD2; V gene: TRBV29-1; clone size: .; CDR3 DNA: TGCAGCGCCTCGAAGATAGTTGGGACTAGCGGGGAGCAGTTCTTC; CDR3 protein: CSASKIVGTSGEQFF
J gene: TRBJ1-4; D gene: TRBD1; V gene: TRBV2; clone size: .; CDR3 DNA: TGTGCCAGCATTAAACAGGGGGTAGTAGAGGAAAAACTGTTTTTT; CDR3 protein: CASIKQGVVEEKLFF
J gene: TRBJ2-1; D gene: TRBD2; V gene: TRBV13; clone size: once; CDR3 DNA: TGTGCCAGCAGGAACCTGGCACTAGCGGGAGTCGGTGAGCAGTTCTTC; CDR3 protein: CASRNLALAGVGEQFF
J gene: TRBJ2-1; D gene: TRBD2; V gene: TRBV27; clone size: .; CDR3 DNA: TGTGCCAGCAGTTCGGGACTAGCAATTGAGCAGTTCTTC; CDR3 protein: CASSSGLAIEQFF
J gene: TRBJ2-7; D gene: TRBD2; V gene: TRBV5-4; clone size: .; CDR3 DNA: TGTGCCAGCAGCCTGGGACTAGCGGGAGACGAGCAGTACTTC; CDR3 protein: CASSLGLAGDEQYF